A selection of T cell receptor beta chains follows, all from one sample in a study of T cell repertoires in cytomegalovirus infection. TCRdb processed the reads anew with MiXCR; each CDR3 protein has one entry. This repertoire shows about 480,000 distinct CDR3 sequences, around a third found once; its top ten account for roughly 16%. For these TCRs, the target antigens are not known. The starting material was cultured PBMCs, obtained from culture after CMV antigen stimulation. The receptors shown here come from a human donor in good health (CMV status not recorded). Some clones in this sample may be carry-over from other donors' samples. CDR3s include the opening cysteine and the closing phenylalanine or tryptophan. Fields, in order: CDR3 length, clone size, V gene, D gene, J gene, CDR3 protein, CDR3 DNA. A D gene is named only where the DNA matches it firmly. Where a row states a size, it is once, few, many or the class of an expanded clone; other rows omit it.

14,few,TRBV19,-,TRBJ1-6,CASSIRWTAGAYHF,TGTGCCAGTAGTATTAGGTGGACGGCCGGAGCTTACCACTTT
11,-,TRBV29-1,-,TRBJ2-3,CSGGRTDTQYF,TGCAGCGGGGGGCGCACAGATACGCAGTATTTT
16,-,TRBV6-2/TRBV6-3,-,TRBJ1-1,CASSLTKVRERTEAFF,TGTGCCAGCAGTTTAACTAAGGTCCGGGAAAGGACTGAAGCTTTCTTT
15,few,TRBV12-3/TRBV12-4,-,TRBJ1-5,CASSPAGGPGQPQHF,TGTGCCAGCAGTCCGGCCGGTGGACCAGGTCAGCCCCAGCATTTT
15,-,TRBV7-2,TRBD1,TRBJ2-3,CASSLVVTGADTQYF,TGTGCCAGCAGCTTAGTAGTGACAGGGGCAGATACGCAGTATTTT
13,few,TRBV20-1,-,TRBJ1-5,CSARVPRGQPQHF,TGCAGTGCTAGAGTCCCCCGGGGTCAGCCCCAGCATTTT
11,many,TRBV7-2,-,TRBJ2-7,CASSVKTDQYF,TGTGCCAGCAGCGTAAAGACAGACCAGTACTTC
14,many,TRBV7-2,TRBD1,TRBJ2-3,CASSPSQGPDTQYF,TGTGCCAGCAGCCCCTCACAGGGGCCAGATACGCAGTATTTT
17,-,TRBV15,TRBD1,TRBJ2-2,CATSGAGQGANTGELFF,TGTGCCACCAGCGGAGCAGGACAGGGCGCGAACACCGGGGAGCTGTTTTTT
18,once,TRBV7-9,TRBD2,TRBJ2-3,CASSPPNVGSSGTDTQYF,TGTGCCAGCAGCCCCCCGAACGTTGGGTCTAGCGGGACAGATACGCAGTATTTT
14,-,TRBV7-9,TRBD2,TRBJ2-1,CASSKSGRSNEQFF,TGTGCCAGCAGCAAAAGCGGGAGGTCGAATGAGCAGTTCTTC
14,many,TRBV6-2/TRBV6-3,-,TRBJ2-6,CASRDRPGANVLTF,TGTGCCAGCAGGGACCGACCTGGGGCCAACGTCCTGACTTTC
12,many,TRBV7-2,-,TRBJ2-1,CASSSVYNEQFF,TGTGCCAGCAGTTCGGTCTACAATGAGCAGTTCTTC
13,-,TRBV7-3,-,TRBJ1-2,CASSSIAGGSYTF,TGTGCCAGCAGCTCTATTGCGGGTGGCAGCTACACCTTC
15,many,TRBV7-8,TRBD1,TRBJ2-5,CASSFVRGPQETQYF,TGTGCCAGCAGCTTCGTCAGGGGGCCCCAAGAGACCCAGTACTTC
18,few,TRBV11-2,TRBD2,TRBJ2-1,CASSWGREGTNLSNEQFF,TGTGCCAGCAGCTGGGGGCGGGAGGGTACGAATTTAAGTAATGAGCAGTTCTTC
20,-,TRBV7-8,TRBD2,TRBJ2-2,CASSLTSRRRVGVNTGELFF,TGTGCCAGCAGCTTGACTAGCCGCCGGAGGGTCGGAGTGAACACCGGGGAGCTGTTTTTT
16,few,TRBV5-1,TRBD1,TRBJ1-3,CASSQGTGGSGNTIYF,TGCGCCAGCAGCCAAGGGACAGGGGGCTCTGGAAACACCATATATTTT
14,many,TRBV7-2,-,TRBJ1-5,CASSLQGSNQPQHF,TGTGCCAGCAGCTTACAGGGCAGCAATCAGCCCCAGCATTTT
14,-,TRBV20-1,-,TRBJ1-5,CSARVKSGGQPQHF,TGCAGTGCTAGAGTGAAGTCAGGCGGGCAGCCCCAGCATTTT
16,many,TRBV12-3/TRBV12-4,TRBD2,TRBJ2-1,CASSQQGTSFDNEQFF,TGTGCCAGCAGTCAGCAAGGGACTAGTTTCGACAATGAGCAGTTCTTC
19,few,TRBV7-2,TRBD2,TRBJ2-2,CASSSAGTSGSRRTGELFF,TGTGCCAGCAGCTCAGCCGGGACTAGCGGGAGTAGAAGGACCGGGGAGCTGTTTTTT
15,few,TRBV6-1,-,TRBJ1-1,CASSRGRDGNTEAFF,TGTGCCAGCAGCAGGGGACGGGACGGGAACACTGAAGCTTTCTTT
15,many,TRBV5-6,-,TRBJ1-6,CASSSTNRTDKSLHF,TGTGCCAGCAGCTCGACGAACCGGACGGATAAATCCCTCCACTTT
16,-,TRBV7-2,-,TRBJ2-1,CASSLFGGGSYNEQFF,TGTGCCAGCAGCTTATTTGGTGGGGGCTCCTACAATGAGCAGTTCTTC
13,-,TRBV29-1,TRBD1,TRBJ2-2,CSAGQGAPGELFF,TGCAGCGCCGGACAGGGGGCGCCCGGGGAGCTGTTTTTT
16,-,TRBV27,-,TRBJ1-6,CASSTPIAGSNSPLHF,TGTGCCAGCAGTACCCCCATTGCAGGCTCGAATTCACCCCTCCACTTT
13,few,TRBV10-3,-,TRBJ2-4,CAIAGPDKNIQYF,TGTGCCATCGCGGGGCCAGACAAAAACATTCAGTACTTC